The 3 T cell receptor beta chains reported below all come from one sample, sequenced in a study of shared clonotypes between healthy human individuals. Repertoires were generated with immunoSEQ multiplex PCR, while TCRdb's copy carries only in-frame clones and drops some. Found here are millions of clones, 85% to 95% of them singletons; the top ten hold under 0.15%. The sample comprised naive CD4+ T cells sorted from blood. Specified subset: CD45RA+ positively selected. These TCRs come from a man between 18 and 29 years old in good health.

In DNA, the CDR3 is TGTGCCAGCAGCGAAATCACAGGTATCCAAGAGACCCAGTACTTC. Translating gives CASSEITGIQETQYF. The chain joins TRBV6-1 to TRBJ2-5, with D possibly matching TRBD1 (5 bases). Germline CDR1 reads MNHNS; CDR2 reads SASEGT. The CDR3 is 15 amino acids. With 6 bases removed from V and 1 base from J, the gap between germline ends came to 15 bases.

The chain has TRBV7-2 and TRBJ2-7; either TRBD1 or TRBD2 may supply D (5 bases each). Per the germline V gene, CDR1 is SGHTA and CDR2 is FQGNSA. The V end lost 2 bases, the J end lost 0 bases, and 11 bases lay between the germline ends. The CDR3 contains 15 residues. The CDR3 nucleotides read TGTGCCAGCAGCTTAAACTGGGGGAGCTCCTACGAGCAGTACTTC. Translated: CASSLNWGSSYEQYF.

V is TRBV6-6 and J is TRBJ2-7; tentative D call: TRBD1 (5 bases). Between the trimmed V and J ends, which lost 5 bases and 4 bases, there was a span of 9 bases. Germline assignment: CDR1 MNHNY and CDR2 SVGAGI (reference sequence). The CDR3 consists of 12 residues. CDR3 sequence: CASSARVYEQYF. As DNA, the CDR3 is TGTGCCAGCAGTGCCAGGGTTTACGAGCAGTACTTC.